The 16 T cell receptor beta chains below all came from one sample that was sequenced in a study of brain T cells in children with intractable seizures. The assay was immunoSEQ multiplex PCR, and TCRdb's table has in-frame clones only and misses some. The repertoire includes some 62,000 clones, about 96% of them detected once, and more than 0.35% sits in the top ten. Sequencing used peripheral blood, obtained at surgery. These receptor sequences come from a boy younger than two with focal cortical dysplasia and intractable seizures.

The chain couples TRBV4-1 to TRBJ2-3, with 11 bases matching TRBD2. J was trimmed by 6 bases and V by 2 bases; bases with no gene match: 7. Germline V gives CDR1 MGHRA, CDR2 YSYEKL. This CDR3 contains 16 residues. This CDR3 reads CASSQLGTSGTDTQYF. CDR3 nucleotides: TGCGCCAGCAGCCAACTGGGGACTAGCGGTACCGATACGCAGTATTTT.

The V gene is TRBV28, the J gene TRBJ2-7, with 9 bases fitting TRBD2. The germline V gene encodes CDR1 MDHEN and CDR2 SYDVKM. The CDR3 extends over 14 amino acids. After removal of 8 bases from V and 4 bases from J, the junction contained 9 bases not matched to a gene. The CDR3 DNA is TGTGCCAGCCGCCTTAGCGGGAGAGTGTACGAGCAGTACTTC. This encodes CASRLSGRVYEQYF.

The V gene is TRBV7-6, the J gene TRBJ1-5, with TRBD1 matching over 8 bases. The CDR3 spans 16 residues. Germline CDR1 reads SGHVS; CDR2 reads FNYEAQ. V trimming: 5 bases; J trimming: 0 bases; junction bases outside the gene matches: 6. CDR3 in amino acids: CASSPRTGYSNQPQHF. CDR3 DNA sequence: TGTGCCAGCAGCCCCCGGACAGGGTATAGCAATCAGCCCCAGCATTTT.

V and J are TRBV4-3 and TRBJ1-2, with D perhaps TRBD1 (6 bases). The CDR3 length is 15 residues. The V gene lost 1 base and the J gene lost 7 bases, with 16 bases spanning the gap. The germline V gene has CDR1 LGHNA and CDR2 YSLEER. The DNA of the CDR3 is TGCGCCAGCAGCCAAGCCCGGGGGCGCGGTAGTGGCTACACCTTC. The encoded protein is CASSQARGRGSGYTF.

The V and J genes are TRBV7-4 and TRBJ1-5, with 10 bases aligning to TRBD1. The CDR3 covers 20 residues. The germline V gene encodes CDR1 SGHVT and CDR2 SQSDAQ. Germline trimming cut 4 bases from V and 1 base from J; bases unmatched to any gene: 16. The CDR3 coding sequence is TGTGCCAGCAGCTATCAGGCCGAAGACAGGGGGCGCTTGAGCAATCAGCCCCAGCATTTT. It encodes CASSYQAEDRGRLSNQPQHF.

This clone was seen once. This chain connects TRBV12-3 or TRBV12-4 to TRBJ2-3; 9 bases fit TRBD2. The CDR3 is 13 residues long. V was clipped by 11 bases and J by 4 bases; unmatched bases: 7. This CDR3 is CAVPAGGPDTQYF. The CDR3 DNA follows: TGTGCCGTCCCCGCGGGGGGGCCAGATACGCAGTATTTT.

The J gene is TRBJ2-7, the V gene TRBV4-1, with 12 bases matching TRBD1. The CDR3 contains 16 residues. Germline loops: CDR1 MGHRA, CDR2 YSYEKL. After removal of 3 bases from V and 0 bases from J, the junction contained 3 bases not matched to a gene. The CDR3 bases are TGCGCCAGCAGCCAGCAGGGACAGGGGGCCTCCTACGAGCAGTACTTC. This sequence encodes CASSQQGQGASYEQYF.

The gene calls are TRBV15 and TRBJ2-3; perhaps TRBD1 as D (6 bases). This CDR3 has 13 amino acids. Per germline, CDR1 LNHNV and CDR2 YYDKDF (reference sequence). Between the trimmed V and J ends, which lost 3 bases and 4 bases, there was a span of 8 bases. The CDR3 nucleotides read TGTGCCACCAGCAGTCAGGGGCCAGATACGCAGTATTTT. Its translation is CATSSQGPDTQYF.

The chain is built from TRBV4-3 and TRBJ2-2; 8 bases align to TRBD2. The CDR3 has 17 amino acids. Germline V gene lookup returns CDR1 LGHNA and CDR2 YSLEER. The V segment lost 5 bases and the J segment 2 bases; nucleotides outside the gene matches: 10. CDR3 in DNA: TGCGCCAGCAGCTTACACCCGGGACTAGAAAACACCGGGGAGCTGTTTTTT. This sequence encodes CASSLHPGLENTGELFF.

The rearrangement joins TRBV19 to TRBJ1-1; D may be TRBD1 (6 bases). V lost 10 bases and J 0 bases, leaving 12 bases between the germline ends. This CDR3 has 13 residues. Per germline, CDR1 LNHDA and CDR2 SQIVND (reference sequence). The CDR3 spells CATRRGVNTEAFF. CDR3 nucleotides: TGTGCCACCAGGAGGGGGGTGAACACTGAAGCTTTCTTT.

This sequence joins TRBV20-1 and TRBJ2-7; D not certain. The CDR3 loop spans 12 amino acids. Trimming removed 3 bases at V and 4 bases at J, with 10 bases between. The germline V gene encodes CDR1 DFQATT and CDR2 SNEGSKA (reference sequence). The CDR3 nucleotides read TGCAGTGCTAGTTTCGTCGATTACGAGCAGTACTTC. Residues: CSASFVDYEQYF.

The V and J genes are TRBV19 and TRBJ1-1; D gene unclear. V was clipped by 3 bases and J by 0 bases, with 5 bases between them. Germline loops: CDR1 LNHDA, CDR2 SQIVND (reference sequence). The CDR3 runs 13 residues. CDR3 DNA sequence: TGTGCCAGTAGTATTTCCTTGAACACTGAAGCTTTCTTT. As protein: CASSISLNTEAFF.

This clone is a singleton in its sample. The V gene is TRBV2, the J gene TRBJ2-6; the D gene is possibly TRBD1 (5 bases). CDR3 size: 15 residues. CDR1 and CDR2 from the germline V gene are SNHLY and FYNNEI. Trimming took off 6 bases at V and 1 base at J, with 10 bases between the two ends. CDR3 sequence: CASRMQGSGANVLTF. CDR3 coding DNA: TGTGCCAGCAGGATGCAGGGATCTGGGGCCAACGTCCTGACTTTC.

The V and J genes are TRBV12-3 or TRBV12-4 and TRBJ1-1; D might be TRBD1 (5 bases). The CDR3 is 13 amino acids. Trimming removed 6 bases from V and 1 base from J, with 9 bases in between. The CDR3 reads CASRKGPNTEAFF. In DNA form, the CDR3 reads TGTGCCAGCAGAAAGGGGCCGAACACTGAAGCTTTCTTT.

The V call is TRBV9, the J call TRBJ2-7, with 7 bases fitting TRBD2. The CDR3 consists of 14 residues. Germline V gene data show CDR1 as SGDLS and CDR2 as YYNGEE. The trim removed 0 bases at V and 6 bases at J, leaving 6 bases unmatched. The CDR3 DNA reads as TGTGCCAGCAGCGTAGTAGCTAGCGGTTCCGAGCAGTACTTC. Translated: CASSVVASGSEQYF.

This chain connects TRBV28 to TRBJ1-2; 7 nucleotides line up with TRBD1. Germline values: CDR1 MDHEN, CDR2 SYDVKM. V shed 4 bases, J shed 7 bases, and the junction held 9 bases outside the gene matches. The CDR3 contains 14 residues. DNA of the CDR3: TGTGCCAGCAGTTCCTCCCTGACAGGGACTGGCTACACCTTC. Protein product: CASSSSLTGTGYTF.